This TCR beta chain was sequenced during a study of radiotherapy plus CTLA-4 blockade in lung cancer. Overall study context: Disease control was present in more than 25% of patients, and objective responses in under 20%. Study-wide results and limits: Together with interferon-beta, which increased in serum after radiation, early dynamic changes in blood T cell clones were reportedly the best predictors of response. An expansion of tumor-derived TCR clones occurred in blood after radiotherapy plus ipilimumab.

The table came from immunoSEQ multiplex PCR; TCRdb's copy has only in-frame clones and leaves some out. Of roughly 110,000 clones listed, more than 70% were seen once; the top ten hold over 2%. In the case of this clone: The antigen is not known.

Germline loops: CDR1 SGHRS, CDR2 YFSETQ. Trimming removed 0 bases at V and 3 bases at J, with 10 bases between. The CDR3 sequence is 14 residues long. In chemo-refractory metastatic non-small-cell lung cancer, patients got ipilimumab CTLA-4 blockade together with focal radiation. The chain carries TRBV5-1 and TRBJ2-7, with a possible D match to TRBD2 (6 bases). The sequence was obtained from a human donor with non-small cell lung cancer that progressed on radiotherapy plus ipilimumab. Some clones in this sample may be carry-over from other donors' samples. The sequenced sample was peripheral blood, obtained from a patient treated with radiotherapy plus ipilimumab. CDR3 region: CASSLAGTGYEQYF. The CDR3 DNA follows: TGCGCCAGCAGCTTGGCAGGGACTGGCTACGAGCAGTACTTC.